This TCR beta chain was captured in a study of post-analysis software for immune sequencing data. Overall study: Some patients lacked subtype; others had relapsing-remitting, secondary progressive or progressive-relapsing disease. Regarding the study as a whole: TRBV segments more frequent in patients than in controls numbered roughly 5 and included TRBV5-6, TRBV5-1 and TRBV20-1.

Concerning this clonotype: As yet, its antigen is unknown.

The germline V gene encodes CDR1 MDHEN and CDR2 SYDVKM. The CDR3 is made up of 13 amino acids. Researchers reported that TCR beta cDNA libraries carried unique molecular identifiers. TCRdb itself ran the PCR reads through MiXCR, one entry per CDR3 protein. The sample lists about 810,000 distinct CDR3 sequences; approximately 57% were seen once. The rearrangement uses TRBV28 and TRBJ2-7; D ambiguous. With the DNA end fitting TRBJ2-5 better, the J assignment may be wrong. The sample comprised blood. The TCR sequence derives from a girl aged 5-17 years with multiple sclerosis. In nucleotides, the CDR3 is TGTGCCAGCAGCCCTAATTGGTTGGAGACCCAGTACTTC. It translates to CASSPNWLETQYF.